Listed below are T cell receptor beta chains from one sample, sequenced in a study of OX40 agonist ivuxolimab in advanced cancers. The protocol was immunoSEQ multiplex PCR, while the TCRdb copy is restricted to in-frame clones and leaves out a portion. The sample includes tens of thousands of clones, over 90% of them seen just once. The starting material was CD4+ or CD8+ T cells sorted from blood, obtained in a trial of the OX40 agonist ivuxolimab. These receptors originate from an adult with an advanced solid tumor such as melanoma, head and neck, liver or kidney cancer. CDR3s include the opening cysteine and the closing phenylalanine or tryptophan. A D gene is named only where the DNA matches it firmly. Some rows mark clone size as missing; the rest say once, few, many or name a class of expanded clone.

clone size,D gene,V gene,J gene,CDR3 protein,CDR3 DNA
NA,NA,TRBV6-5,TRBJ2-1,CASSSQGEGIRNEQFF,TGTGCCAGCAGTTCGCAGGGGGAGGGTATACGCAATGAGCAGTTCTTC
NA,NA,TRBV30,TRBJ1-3,CAWSRHDLSSGNTIYF,TGTGCCTGGAGTCGACATGACCTCAGCTCTGGAAACACCATATATTTT
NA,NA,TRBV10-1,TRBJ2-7,CASSEGLVGEQYF,TGCGCCAGCAGTGAGGGCCTCGTAGGCGAGCAGTACTTC
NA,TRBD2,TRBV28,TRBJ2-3,CASSLFLAGGTDTQYF,TGTGCCAGCAGTTTATTCCTAGCGGGAGGGACAGATACGCAGTATTTT
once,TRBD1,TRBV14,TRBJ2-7,CASSQSGQRTYEQYF,TGTGCCAGCAGCCAGTCGGGACAGAGAACCTACGAGCAGTACTTC
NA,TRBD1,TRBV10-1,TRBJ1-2,CGGQGNGYTF,TGCGGGGGACAGGGCAATGGCTACACCTTC
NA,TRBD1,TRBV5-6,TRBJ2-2,CASSLRFLTGGDGTGELFF,TGTGCCAGCAGCTTACGATTTTTGACAGGGGGCGATGGGACCGGGGAGCTGTTTTTT
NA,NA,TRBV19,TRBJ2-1,CASSIGRNEQFF,TGTGCCAGTAGTATAGGGCGCAATGAGCAGTTCTTC
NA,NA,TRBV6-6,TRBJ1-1,CASSYVQPLTEAFF,TGTGCCAGCAGTTACGTACAGCCCCTCACTGAAGCTTTCTTT
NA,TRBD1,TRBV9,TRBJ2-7,CASSSGQGVTYEQYF,TGTGCCAGCAGCTCGGGACAGGGGGTTACCTACGAGCAGTACTTC
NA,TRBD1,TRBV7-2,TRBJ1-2,CASTDKDRVLHGYTF,TGTGCCAGCACGGACAAGGACAGGGTCTTACATGGCTACACCTTC
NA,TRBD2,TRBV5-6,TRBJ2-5,CASSSLIAGFPETQYF,TGTGCCAGCAGCTCCCTTATAGCGGGATTCCCGGAGACCCAGTACTTC
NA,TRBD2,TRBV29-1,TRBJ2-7,CSGGGRETGEQYF,TGCAGCGGAGGCGGGAGGGAAACCGGCGAGCAGTACTTC
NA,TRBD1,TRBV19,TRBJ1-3,CASSTGQYSGNTIYF,TGTGCCAGTAGTACGGGACAGTACTCTGGAAACACCATATATTTT
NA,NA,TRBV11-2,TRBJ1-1,CASTLGTEAFF,TGTGCCAGCACCCTAGGCACTGAAGCTTTCTTT
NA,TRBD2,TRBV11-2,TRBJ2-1,CASSLVLGLAGVYNEQFF,TGTGCCAGCAGCTTAGTCCTGGGACTAGCGGGAGTCTACAATGAGCAGTTCTTC
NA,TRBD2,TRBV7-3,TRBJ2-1,CASSFYSGSSSYNEQFF,TGTGCCAGCAGCTTCTATAGCGGGAGTAGCTCCTACAATGAGCAGTTCTTC
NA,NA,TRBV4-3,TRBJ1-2,CASSPRTASYGYTF,TGCGCCAGCAGCCCCCGGACAGCTTCTTATGGCTACACCTTC
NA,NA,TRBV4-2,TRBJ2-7,CASSRTGQGGEQYF,TGTGCCAGCAGCCGTACGGGCCAGGGCGGCGAGCAGTACTTC
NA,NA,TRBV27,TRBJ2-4,CAQLFGGRDIQYF,TGTGCCCAGCTGTTCGGGGGTAGGGACATTCAGTACTTC
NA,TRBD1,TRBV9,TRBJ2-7,CASSVGTGGSYEQYF,TGTGCCAGCAGCGTCGGGACAGGGGGTAGCTACGAGCAGTACTTC
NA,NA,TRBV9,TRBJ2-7,CASSPRSVSYEQYF,TGTGCCAGCAGCCCACGGAGCGTCTCCTACGAGCAGTACTTC
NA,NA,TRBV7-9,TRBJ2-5,CASSFYQGKETQYF,TGTGCCAGCAGCTTTTATCAGGGAAAAGAGACCCAGTACTTC
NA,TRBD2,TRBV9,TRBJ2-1,CASSAWSGSDNEQFF,TGTGCCAGCAGCGCTTGGAGCGGGAGTGATAATGAGCAGTTCTTC
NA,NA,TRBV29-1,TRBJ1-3,CSVEGTDSGNTIYF,TGCAGCGTTGAAGGGACGGACTCTGGAAACACCATATATTTT